The 18 T cell receptor beta chains presented below share a single source sample, sequenced in a study of beta chain features in type 1 diabetes. Study observations and caveats: TCRB CDR3s were moderately but significantly shorter in Type 1 diabetes patients in all four CD4+ subsets.

Expressed TCRB transcripts were sequenced because the entire RNA isolate underwent reverse transcription. Assay used: immunoSEQ multiplex PCR; TCRdb lists only in-frame clones, some missing. The table shows around 600,000 clones, with approximately 13% occurring only once. Their antigen targets remain unknown. Source material: naive CD4+ T cells from blood. Receptors were obtained from a man aged 25 to 45 with type 1 diabetes.

There are a few counts of this clone. This chain joins TRBV19 and TRBJ1-6; D is ambiguous. Looked up from germline, CDR1 is LNHDA and CDR2 is SQIVND (reference sequence). The CDR3 is made up of 13 amino acids. Trimming stripped 8 bases from V and 7 bases from J, with 12 bases between. The CDR3 DNA is TGTGCCAGTGAAGGACGGGGAAATTCACCCCTCCACTTT. It codes for CASEGRGNSPLHF.

The rearrangement links TRBV7-2 to TRBJ2-1, with TRBD1 identical over 7 bases. With V trimmed by 5 bases and J by 5 bases, 9 bases remained unmatched. The CDR3 runs 15 residues. Germline loops: CDR1 SGHTA, CDR2 FQGNSA. The CDR3 spells CASSPQGLVDNEQFF. The CDR3 DNA sequence: TGTGCCAGCAGCCCACAGGGGCTTGTCGACAATGAGCAGTTCTTC.

This clone was seen more than once but under ten times. This sequence joins TRBV2 and TRBJ2-1; unclear D gene. This CDR3 is built from 14 residues. Germline values: CDR1 SNHLY, CDR2 FYNNEI. V lost 2 bases and J lost 10, with 15 bases in between. CDR3 sequence: CASSEMGMVAEQFF. For the CDR3, the DNA is TGTGCCAGCAGTGAAATGGGTATGGTCGCCGAGCAGTTCTTC.

This clone occurred a few times. The V call is TRBV9, the J call TRBJ1-2; a weak D match, TRBD1 (5 bases). In germline, CDR1 is SGDLS, CDR2 YYNGEE. V was pared by 2 bases and J by 2 bases, with 22 bases between. CDR3 size: 18 residues. The CDR3: CASSVNAGQGRGNYGYTF. The CDR3 DNA follows: TGTGCCAGCAGCGTGAACGCGGGCCAGGGACGAGGAAACTATGGCTACACCTTC.

This clone was detected a few times. The chain joins TRBV4-2 to TRBJ2-1; D is unclear. The CDR3 is made up of 13 amino acids. V dropped 0 bases and J dropped 3 bases, with 3 bases sitting between them. Germline values: CDR1 LGHNA, CDR2 YNFKEQ. The CDR3 protein is CASSQDFYNEQFF. In DNA, the CDR3 is TGTGCCAGCAGCCAAGACTTCTACAATGAGCAGTTCTTC.

The V and J genes are TRBV29-1 and TRBJ2-6, with D possibly being TRBD1 (6 bases). This CDR3 spans 14 amino acids. The germline CDR1 and CDR2 sequences are SQVTM and ANQGSEA. V lost 7 bases and J 3 bases, leaving 13 bases between the germline ends. CDR3 protein: CSGMVGGGANVLTF. As DNA, the CDR3 is TGCAGCGGCATGGTAGGGGGTGGGGCCAACGTCCTGACTTTC.

This clone came up a few times. This rearrangement joins TRBV7-9 to TRBJ2-1; 10 nucleotides line up with TRBD2. J lost 4 bases, V lost 0 bases, and 0 bases had no gene match. The CDR3 runs 15 residues. CDR1 is SEHNR and CDR2 is FQNEAQ in the germline V gene (reference sequence). The CDR3 nucleotides read TGTGCCAGCAGCTTAGCGGGACTAGCGTACAATGAGCAGTTCTTC. It yields the protein CASSLAGLAYNEQFF.

This clone has just a few counts. This rearrangement joins TRBV6-5 to TRBJ2-3, with D maybe TRBD2 (6 bases). CDR1 and CDR2 from the germline V gene are MNHEY and SVGAGI. This CDR3 spans 15 amino acids. Trimming left V 7 bases short and J 2 bases short, with 16 bases between. CDR3 nucleotides: TGTGCCAGCAATTCCGGGACTTACTACACAGATACGCAGTATTTT. As protein: CASNSGTYYTDTQYF.

The chain couples TRBV29-1 to TRBJ1-1; no firm D call. Germline V gene data show CDR1 as SQVTM and CDR2 as ANQGSEA. The CDR3 runs to 14 residues. The V end was cut by 3 bases, the J end by 1 base, with 12 bases between. CDR3 protein: CSVDPGRGNTEAFF. CDR3 nucleotides: TGCAGCGTTGATCCGGGGAGAGGGAACACTGAAGCTTTCTTT.

This chain joins TRBV6-5 and TRBJ1-5; the D gene is possibly TRBD1 (5 bases). This CDR3 is built from 13 residues. Trimming cost V 7 bases and J 2 bases, with 9 bases left between them. CDR1 and CDR2 (germline): MNHEY, SVGAGI. The CDR3 region is CASTRDGNQPQHF. The CDR3 region has the DNA TGTGCCAGCACACGGGACGGCAATCAGCCCCAGCATTTT.

This clone was counted a few times. The chain carries TRBV7-9 and TRBJ2-5; 7 bases fit TRBD1. Trimming removed 6 bases from V and 5 bases from J; junction bases left unmatched: 9. The CDR3 length is 14 residues. Germline loops: CDR1 SEHNR, CDR2 FQNEAQ (reference sequence). The CDR3: CASRTGTVEETQYF. The CDR3 DNA reads as TGTGCCAGCAGGACCGGGACAGTAGAGGAGACCCAGTACTTC.

The rearrangement links TRBV14 to TRBJ2-5, with D perhaps TRBD1 (7 bases). CDR1 and CDR2 (germline): SGHDN, FVKESK. The CDR3 contains 13 residues. The V and J ends lost 4 bases and 5 bases respectively, with 11 bases between them. The CDR3 sequence: CASSLQGGETQYF. CDR3 in DNA: TGTGCCAGCAGCCTCCAGGGGGGCGAGACCCAGTACTTC.

This clone was recorded many times. The chain carries TRBV5-1 and TRBJ2-3; D gene unclear. V was pared by 1 base and J by 3 bases, with 9 bases between. From germline, CDR1 is SGHRS and CDR2 YFSETQ. This CDR3 is 14 amino acids long. The CDR3: CASSLLQTTDTQYF. Written as DNA, the CDR3 is TGCGCCAGCAGCTTGTTACAGACGACAGATACGCAGTATTTT.

This clone appeared a few times. V is TRBV29-1 and J is TRBJ1-2; D call uncertain. CDR1 and CDR2 from the germline V gene are SQVTM and ANQGSEA. The CDR3 extends over 12 amino acids. The germline V and J ends were trimmed by 5 bases and 5 bases, with 12 bases remaining between them. CDR3 in amino acids: CSVTESMYGYTF. The CDR3 DNA sequence: TGCAGCGTTACGGAGTCTATGTATGGCTACACCTTC. Based on the CDR3 plus reference TRBV29-1 and TRBJ1-2, the full variable domain is SAVISQKPSRDICQRGTSLTIQCQVDSQVTMMFWYRQQPGQSLTLIATANQGSEATYESGFVIDKFPISRPNLTFSTLTVSNMSPEDSSIYLCSVTESMYGYTFGSGTRLTVV.

This clone was recorded a few times. This chain links TRBV2 with TRBJ1-2; possible D gene TRBD1, 5 bases. CDR3 length: 15 residues. Trimming removed 2 bases from V and 7 bases from J, with 17 bases in between. The germline CDR1 and CDR2 sequences are SNHLY and FYNNEI. This CDR3 is CASSEQPGPYGGYTF. Written as DNA, the CDR3 is TGTGCCAGCAGTGAACAACCAGGGCCCTACGGTGGCTACACCTTC. Full variable domain (remainder filled in from reference TRBV2 and TRBJ1-2): EPEVTQTPSHQVTQMGQEVILRCVPISNHLYFYWYRQILGQKVEFLVSFYNNEISEKSEIFDDQFSVERPDGSNFTLKIRSTKLEDSAMYFCASSEQPGPYGGYTFGSGTRLTVV.

There are a few counts of this clone. The chain has TRBV7-2 and TRBJ1-1; D not resolved. Germline CDR1 SGHTA, CDR2 FQGNSA. The CDR3 totals 14 residues. V shed 4 bases and J shed 4 bases, with 13 bases lying between them. CDR3 coding DNA: TGTGCCAGCAGCTCGCAGGCCTCCGCCACTGAAGCTTTCTTT. Its protein product is CASSSQASATEAFF.

The chain joins TRBV10-3 to TRBJ1-2; no clear D. This CDR3 has 11 residues. Germline V gene lookup returns CDR1 ENHRY and CDR2 SYGVKD. Deletions cut 6 bases from V and 5 bases from J, with 7 bases between. CDR3 coding DNA: TGTGCCATCAGCGGCGGGTATGGCTACACCTTC. This codes for CAISGGYGYTF.

V is TRBV4-3 and J is TRBJ2-1; TRBD2 might be the D (5 bases). Trimming removed 0 bases at V and 0 bases at J, with 9 bases between. Germline V lookup: CDR1 LGHNA, CDR2 YSLEER. This CDR3 spans 16 amino acids. Here the CDR3 reads CASSQEGRGSYNEQFF. CDR3 sequence (DNA): TGCGCCAGCAGCCAAGAGGGCCGGGGCTCCTACAATGAGCAGTTCTTC.